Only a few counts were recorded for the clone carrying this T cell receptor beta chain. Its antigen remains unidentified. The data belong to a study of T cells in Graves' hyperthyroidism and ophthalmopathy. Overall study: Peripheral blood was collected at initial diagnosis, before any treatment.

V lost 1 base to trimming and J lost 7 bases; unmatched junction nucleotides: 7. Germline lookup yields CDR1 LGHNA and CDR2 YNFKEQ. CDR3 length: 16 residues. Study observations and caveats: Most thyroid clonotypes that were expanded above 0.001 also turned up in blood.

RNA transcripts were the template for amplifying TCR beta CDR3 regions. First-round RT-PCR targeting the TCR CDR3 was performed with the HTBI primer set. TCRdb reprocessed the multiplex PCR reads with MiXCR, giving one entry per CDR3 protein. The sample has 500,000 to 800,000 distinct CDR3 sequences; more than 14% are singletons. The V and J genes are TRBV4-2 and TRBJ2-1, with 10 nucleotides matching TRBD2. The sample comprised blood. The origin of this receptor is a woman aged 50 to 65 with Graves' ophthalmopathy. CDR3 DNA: TGTGCCAGCAGCCAAGCAGCGGGAGGGTCGGGGAATGAGCAGTTCTTC. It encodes CASSQAAGGSGNEQFF.